Listed here are 28 T cell receptor beta chains from one sample, sequenced in a study of cytomegalovirus exposure and HLA in healthy donors. The PCR ran on 60 Vbeta and 13 Jbeta primers. Sequencing used immunoSEQ multiplex PCR; TCRdb keeps in-frame clones, though not all of them. This sample has roughly 140,000 clones, with roughly 80% found just once. Sequencing used PBMCs. Receptors originate from a male donor in good health and CMV-seronegative.

This sequence joins TRBV4-3 and TRBJ2-7; TRBD2 is a possible D gene (6 bases). Between the trimmed V and J ends, which lost 5 bases and 6 bases, there was a span of 20 bases. CDR3 length: 15 amino acids. The germline V gene encodes CDR1 LGHNA and CDR2 YSLEER. CDR3 nucleotide sequence: TGCGCCAGCAGCGTCGGAGGCGGGGCTCTAGGCGAGCAGTACTTC. As protein: CASSVGGGALGEQYF.

This rearrangement joins TRBV5-5 to TRBJ2-7; D is uncertain. The ends were cut back, 4 bases at V and 0 bases at J, with 14 bases in the middle. Germline lookup yields CDR1 SGHKS and CDR2 YYEKEE (reference sequence). CDR3 length: 15 amino acids. This CDR3 reads CASSTAVDGSYEQYF. CDR3 DNA: TGTGCCAGCAGCACGGCGGTGGATGGCTCCTACGAGCAGTACTTC.

The rearrangement links TRBV28 to TRBJ2-7; D not certain. This CDR3 has 12 amino acids. CDR1 and CDR2 (germline): MDHEN, SYDVKM. V lost 3 bases, J lost 6 bases, and 9 bases lay in between. Here the CDR3 reads CASSLSPSEQYF. As DNA, the CDR3 is TGTGCCAGCAGTTTGTCCCCCTCCGAGCAGTACTTC.

This clone was detected only a few times. The same CDR3 also results from other DNA sequences found in this sample. V is TRBV11-2 and J is TRBJ2-2, with D possibly TRBD2 on 5 matching bases. V was trimmed by 0 bases and J by 4 bases, leaving 9 bases between them. Germline V CDR1 and CDR2: SGHAT, FQNNGV. There are 15 residues in the CDR3. This chain's CDR3 is CASSLELEVTGELFF. The CDR3 coding sequence is TGTGCCAGCAGCTTAGAGTTGGAGGTCACCGGGGAGCTGTTTTTT.

The genes are TRBV19 and TRBJ2-2; D is possibly TRBD1 (5 bases). V was trimmed by 3 bases and J by 7 bases, leaving 15 bases between them. The length of the CDR3 is 15 residues. Germline loops: CDR1 LNHDA, CDR2 SQIVND (reference sequence). CDR3 DNA: TGTGCCAGTAGTATTCTCGGACCAGGGTTCGGGGAGCTGTTTTTT. Translating gives CASSILGPGFGELFF. Full variable domain (rest looked up from reference TRBV19 and TRBJ2-2): DGGITQSPKYLFRKEGQNVTLSCEQNLNHDAMYWYRQDPGQGLRLIYYSQIVNDFQKGDIAEGYSVSREKKESFPLTVTSAQKNPTAFYLCASSILGPGFGELFFGEGSRLTVL.

V gene TRBV6-5 combines with J gene TRBJ1-1, with unresolved D. The CDR3 has 11 residues. Per germline, CDR1 MNHEY and CDR2 SVGAGI. V gave up 6 bases and J gave up 11 bases, with 13 bases separating them. DNA of the CDR3: TGTGCCAGCAGCAGGTACCCGGCGGCTTTCTTT. Translation gives CASSRYPAAFF.

The chain employs TRBV11-1 and TRBJ2-7, with D possibly being TRBD1 (5 bases). V dropped 3 bases and J dropped 4 bases, with 10 bases sitting between them. Germline CDR1 is SGHAT and CDR2 is FQDESV (reference sequence). CDR3 length: 13 residues. The CDR3 here is CASSFGQGYEQYF. The CDR3 coding sequence is TGTGCCAGCAGCTTCGGTCAGGGTTACGAGCAGTACTTC.

This rearrangement joins TRBV4-3 to TRBJ2-3; 8 bases fit TRBD2. The CDR3 totals 17 residues. Germline CDR1 reads LGHNA; CDR2 reads YSLEER. Trimming at V came to 0 bases and at J to 12 bases, leaving 17 bases not matched to a gene. The CDR3 loop is CASSQEIGTGLAGRQYF. The CDR3 DNA is TGCGCCAGCAGCCAAGAAATTGGAACAGGACTAGCTGGTCGTCAGTATTTT.

The V gene is TRBV30, the J gene TRBJ2-2; a possible D gene is TRBD2 (6 bases). Per germline, CDR1 GTSNPN and CDR2 SVGIG (reference sequence). The CDR3 is made up of 15 amino acids. Trimming pared 4 bases from V and 2 bases from J, leaving 14 bases between. CDR3 nucleotides: TGTGCCTGGAAAAAGGTAGCGGCTAACACCGGGGAGCTGTTTTTT. It yields the protein CAWKKVAANTGELFF.

The count of this clone is one. The chain employs TRBV4-3 and TRBJ2-7; D gene uncertain. The CDR3 length is 13 residues. V lost 0 bases and J lost 7, with 10 bases in between. Germline V gene sequence: CDR1 LGHNA, CDR2 YSLEER. CDR3 sequence (DNA): TGCGCCAGCAGCCAAGAACGCTCGAGGGAGCAGTACTTC. As protein: CASSQERSREQYF.

This clone was recorded a few times. V gene TRBV19 combines with J gene TRBJ1-1; a possible D gene is TRBD1 (5 bases). Germline V lookup: CDR1 LNHDA, CDR2 SQIVND (reference sequence). V was cut by 1 base and J by 3 bases, with 15 bases left in between. The CDR3 is made up of 16 amino acids. This chain's CDR3 is CASSIVRRGAYTEAFF. The CDR3 DNA follows: TGTGCCAGTAGTATAGTTCGTAGGGGCGCGTACACTGAAGCTTTCTTT.

J is TRBJ1-4 and V is TRBV30; D gene uncertain. The V and J ends lost 2 bases and 0 bases respectively, with 10 bases between them. Germline values: CDR1 GTSNPN, CDR2 SVGIG (reference sequence). The CDR3 is 15 residues long. CDR3 nucleotides: TGTGCCTGGAGTTTACTGGTAGCAACTAATGAAAAACTGTTTTTT. Protein product: CAWSLLVATNEKLFF.

This sequence joins TRBV2 and TRBJ1-2, with 9 bases identical to TRBD1. The CDR3 loop spans 12 amino acids. J lost 8 bases, V lost 4 bases, and 2 bases had no gene match. Germline CDR1 reads SNHLY; CDR2 reads FYNNEI. CDR3 coding DNA: TGTGCCAGCAGTGGACAGGGGGGAGGCTACACCTTC. It translates to CASSGQGGGYTF.

The rearrangement joins TRBV5-1 to TRBJ2-2, with D maybe TRBD1 (6 bases). This CDR3 spans 15 amino acids. CDR1 and CDR2 from the germline V gene are SGHRS and YFSETQ. V lost 2 bases and J lost 6, with 14 bases in between. Here the CDR3 reads CASSFLGANPGELFF. CDR3 in DNA: TGCGCCAGCAGCTTTCTGGGGGCGAATCCCGGGGAGCTGTTTTTT.

The chain is built from TRBV7-2 and TRBJ2-1; D is possibly TRBD1 (6 bases). Trimming took 5 bases from V and 7 from J, leaving 12 bases between them. This CDR3 contains 13 residues. Germline V gene data show CDR1 as SGHTA and CDR2 as FQGNSA. The CDR3 sequence is CASSVLQGNEQFF. CDR3 bases: TGTGCCAGCAGCGTGTTACAGGGAAATGAGCAGTTCTTC.

The V call is TRBV6-5, the J call TRBJ2-7; 7 positions agree with TRBD1. The ends lost 3 bases at V and 2 bases at J; junction bases unmatched: 4. CDR1 is MNHEY and CDR2 is SVGAGI in the germline V gene. CDR3 length: 14 amino acids. CDR3: CASSYDGQAYEQYF. The CDR3 bases are TGTGCCAGCAGTTATGATGGACAGGCCTACGAGCAGTACTTC.

The chain uses TRBV6-1 and TRBJ2-7, with D unclear. Germline-derived CDR1 and CDR2 are MNHNS and SASEGT. Trimming removed 6 bases from V and 3 bases from J, with 9 bases in between. CDR3 length: 12 amino acids. The CDR3 bases are TGTGCCAGCAGCAGGATTAACTACGAGCAGTACTTC. Protein: CASSRINYEQYF.

This clone has more than one count but fewer than ten. This chain joins TRBV6-5 and TRBJ1-1, with D unclear. The CDR3 is made up of 14 amino acids. V lost 4 bases to trimming and J lost 0 bases, with 9 bases between them. Per germline, CDR1 MNHEY and CDR2 SVGAGI. For the CDR3, the DNA is TGTGCCAGCAGTTCACTGACAATGAACACTGAAGCTTTCTTT. This gives the protein CASSSLTMNTEAFF.

The chain employs TRBV7-3 and TRBJ1-1; 7 bases line up with TRBD1. CDR3 length: 13 residues. V shed 3 bases, J shed 3 bases, and the junction held 1 base outside the gene matches. CDR1 and CDR2 (germline): SGHTA, FQGTGA. As DNA, the CDR3 is TGTGCCAGCAGCTTGCAGGGGGACACTGAAGCTTTCTTT. Residues: CASSLQGDTEAFF.

The chain employs TRBV7-3 and TRBJ2-1, with 8 positions matching TRBD2. The CDR3 consists of 16 residues. Germline V gives CDR1 SGHTA, CDR2 FQGTGA. V gave up 5 bases and J gave up 0 bases; unmatched junction bases: 6. CDR3 region: CASSTTRGGSYNEQFF. CDR3 nucleotides: TGTGCCAGCAGCACCACCCGGGGGGGCTCCTACAATGAGCAGTTCTTC.

This chain links TRBV28 with TRBJ2-7, with a tentative D call TRBD2 (5 bases). Trimming shortened V by 6 bases and J by 1 base, and 13 bases separated the two germline ends. This CDR3 is built from 14 residues. Looked up from germline, CDR1 is MDHEN and CDR2 is SYDVKM. CDR3 in amino acids: CASSRRGGSYEQYF. DNA for the CDR3: TGTGCCAGCAGCCGCCGGGGTGGGTCCTACGAGCAGTACTTC.

This clone was observed a few times. The rearrangement links TRBV6-1 to TRBJ2-2, with D maybe TRBD1 (5 bases). The CDR3 is made up of 14 amino acids. The V and J ends lost 6 bases and 0 bases respectively, with 8 bases between them. Looked up from germline, CDR1 is MNHNS and CDR2 is SASEGT. CDR3 in DNA: TGTGCCAGCAGGACAGAATCGAACACCGGGGAGCTGTTTTTT. Its translation: CASRTESNTGELFF.

This chain connects TRBV29-1 to TRBJ1-2; D is uncertain. Germline CDR1 and CDR2: SQVTM and ANQGSEA. Trimming took off 6 bases at V and 1 base at J, with 12 bases between the two ends. The CDR3 runs 13 residues. CDR3 amino acids: CSVSPLYNYGYTF. The CDR3 DNA reads TGCAGCGTCTCCCCCCTTTATAACTATGGCTACACCTTC.

This clone appeared a few times. The V and J genes are TRBV27 and TRBJ2-7; D is possibly TRBD2 (6 bases). The V gene's germline CDR1 is MNHEY and CDR2 SMNVEV (reference sequence). The V gene lost 5 bases and the J gene lost 0 bases, with 14 bases spanning the gap. The CDR3 is made up of 15 amino acids. The CDR3 coding sequence is TGTGCCAGCAGTCGCGGGACGATAAGCTCCTACGAGCAGTACTTC. This translates into CASSRGTISSYEQYF.

The chain joins TRBV9 to TRBJ1-4; 7 nucleotides agree with TRBD1. Trimming took 2 bases from V and 5 from J; bases not matched to a gene: 9. Germline CDR1 and CDR2: SGDLS and YYNGEE. The CDR3 sequence is 16 residues long. The CDR3 bases are TGTGCCAGCAGCGTGGGACCGACAGGGTTAAATGAAAAACTGTTTTTT. Residues: CASSVGPTGLNEKLFF.

The chain's CDR3 is CASKAGGIGNTGELFF. The CDR3 nucleotides are TGTGCCAGCAAAGCGGGGGGGATCGGGAACACCGGGGAGCTGTTTTTT. The chain couples TRBV9 to TRBJ2-2, with 10 positions matching TRBD2. After removal of 6 bases from V and 1 base from J, the junction contained 6 bases not matched to a gene. This CDR3 spans 16 amino acids. Germline V gene data show CDR1 as SGDLS and CDR2 as YYNGEE.

Only a few counts were recorded for this clone. In DNA, the CDR3 is TGTGCCAGCAGTTTGGGGGACAGGAGCACAGATACGCAGTATTTT. Translation: CASSLGDRSTDTQYF. The chain couples TRBV28 to TRBJ2-3, with 8 bases aligning to TRBD1. CDR1 is MDHEN and CDR2 is SYDVKM in the germline V gene. Trimming removed 3 bases from V and 0 bases from J; junction bases left unmatched: 2. CDR3 size: 15 residues. Full variable domain (missing parts from reference TRBV28 and TRBJ2-3): DVKVTQSSRYLVKRTGEKVFLECVQDMDHENMFWYRQDPGLGLRLIYFSYDVKMKEKGDIPEGYSVSREKKERFSLILESASTNQTSMYLCASSLGDRSTDTQYFGPGTRLTVL.

The chain is built from TRBV6-5 and TRBJ2-2; 7 bases fit TRBD2. With 8 bases clipped from V and 4 bases from J, the junction kept 10 bases outside the gene matches. The CDR3 runs 15 residues. CDR1 and CDR2 (germline): MNHEY, SVGAGI. The CDR3 DNA is TGTGCCAGCGAGGGGAGGGGCGGAGGCACCGGGGAGCTGTTTTTT. This translates into CASEGRGGGTGELFF.